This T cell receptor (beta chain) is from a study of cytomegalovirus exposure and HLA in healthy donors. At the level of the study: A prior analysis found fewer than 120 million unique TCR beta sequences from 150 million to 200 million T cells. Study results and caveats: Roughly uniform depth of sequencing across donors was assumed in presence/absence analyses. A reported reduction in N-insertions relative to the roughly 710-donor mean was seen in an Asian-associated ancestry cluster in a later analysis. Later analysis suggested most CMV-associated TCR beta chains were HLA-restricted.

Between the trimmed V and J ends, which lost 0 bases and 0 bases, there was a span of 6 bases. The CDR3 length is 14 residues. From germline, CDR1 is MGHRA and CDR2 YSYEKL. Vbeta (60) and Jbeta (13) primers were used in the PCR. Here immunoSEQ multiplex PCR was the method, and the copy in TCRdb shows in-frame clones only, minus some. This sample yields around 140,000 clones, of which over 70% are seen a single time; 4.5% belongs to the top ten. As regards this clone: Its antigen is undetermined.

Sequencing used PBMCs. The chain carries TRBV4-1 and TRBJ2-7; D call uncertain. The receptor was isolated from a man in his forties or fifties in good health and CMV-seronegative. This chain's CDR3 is CASSQDVGSYEQYF. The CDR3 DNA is TGCGCCAGCAGCCAAGATGTCGGCTCCTACGAGCAGTACTTC.